This passage covers 19 T cell receptor beta chains from one sample sequenced in a study of blood T cell repertoires in COVID-19. Sequencing was performed with immunoSEQ multiplex PCR; in TCRdb, only in-frame clones are kept and a portion is missing. Of some 260,000 clones in the sample, more than 60% were seen once. Sequencing used peripheral blood. These receptors all come from a woman in her forties with active or convalescent COVID-19.

The chain uses TRBV6-1 and TRBJ1-5; D is possibly TRBD1 (5 bases). This CDR3 is built from 13 residues. Germline assignment: CDR1 MNHNS and CDR2 SASEGT. V was pared by 2 bases and J by 6 bases, with 8 bases between. CDR3 in DNA: TGTGCCAGCAGTGAAAACAGGCGTCAGCCCCAGCATTTT. The encoded protein is CASSENRRQPQHF.

V is TRBV3-1 (or the pseudogene TRBV3-2) and J is TRBJ2-1; TRBD1 aligns across 8 bases. V shed 5 bases, J shed 2 bases, and the junction held 17 bases outside the gene matches. The CDR3 covers 19 residues. The V gene's germline CDR1 is LGHDT and CDR2 YNNKEL (reference sequence). The CDR3 coding sequence is TGTGCCAGCAGCAGTCCCCCTCGACCGGGCAGGGGGCCCTACAATGAGCAGTTCTTC. Residues: CASSSPPRPGRGPYNEQFF.

This clone was recorded a few times. J is TRBJ2-3 and V is TRBV7-9, with TRBD2 as a possible D gene (6 bases). The CDR3 covers 17 residues. V lost 4 bases and J lost 4, with 21 bases in between. Looked up from germline, CDR1 is SEHNR and CDR2 is FQNEAQ (reference sequence). CDR3 sequence reads: CASSYDVLAGFADTQYF. The CDR3 DNA reads TGTGCCAGCAGCTATGACGTACTAGCAGGGTTCGCAGATACGCAGTATTTT.

The chain links TRBV30 to TRBJ2-7, with D uncertain. The germline gives CDR1 GTSNPN, CDR2 SVGIG (reference sequence). V was shortened by 6 bases and J by 2 bases, with 8 bases between the two germline ends. The CDR3 is 11 residues long. The CDR3 is CACNVAYEQYF. The CDR3 DNA sequence: TGTGCCTGCAATGTAGCCTACGAGCAGTACTTC.

The chain recombines TRBV3-1 (or the pseudogene TRBV3-2) with TRBJ2-3, with 10 bases that match TRBD1. V lost 2 bases and J lost 0; bases outside the gene matches: 5. The CDR3 is 17 amino acids. In germline, CDR1 is LGHDT, CDR2 YNNKEL (reference sequence). CDR3 in DNA: TGTGCCAGCAGCCAAATCTGGGACAGGGGTAGCACAGATACGCAGTATTTT. Encoded protein: CASSQIWDRGSTDTQYF.

V and J are TRBV2 and TRBJ1-2, with D possibly being TRBD1 (6 bases). Trimming left V 6 bases short and J 8 bases short, with 16 bases between. Germline V gene data show CDR1 as SNHLY and CDR2 as FYNNEI. The CDR3 runs 13 residues. This CDR3 reads CASSLDGGRGYTF. CDR3 nucleotides: TGTGCCAGCAGCCTAGACGGGGGGCGGGGCTACACCTTC.

The genes are TRBV3-1 (or the pseudogene TRBV3-2) and TRBJ2-1; 9 bases line up with TRBD2. Germline values: CDR1 LGHDT, CDR2 YNNKEL (reference sequence). V was pared by 4 bases and J by 7 bases, with 11 bases of the junction left unmatched. This CDR3 is 16 amino acids long. DNA for the CDR3: TGTGCCAGCAGCCCCCCCCGGGCGGGGGGGCGGAATGAGCAGTTCTTC. This translates into CASSPPRAGGRNEQFF.

The sample holds many counts of this clone. The chain has TRBV27 and TRBJ1-2; D is perhaps TRBD1 (6 bases). There are 15 residues in the CDR3. The V gene lost 4 bases and the J gene lost 4 bases, with 16 bases spanning the gap. The germline V gene has CDR1 MNHEY and CDR2 SMNVEV (reference sequence). The CDR3 spells CASSWGGGMVYGYTF. CDR3 DNA sequence: TGTGCCAGCAGTTGGGGAGGGGGTATGGTCTATGGCTACACCTTC.

The chain carries TRBV30 and TRBJ1-3; D is unresolved. This CDR3 region has 12 residues. V dropped 8 bases and J dropped 1 base, with 9 bases sitting between them. Per the germline V gene, CDR1 is GTSNPN and CDR2 is SVGIG (reference sequence). CDR3: CAHQASGNTIYF. The DNA for the CDR3 is TGTGCCCATCAAGCGTCTGGAAACACCATATATTTT.

The chain employs TRBV5-1 and TRBJ2-7; 9 positions agree with TRBD1. Germline V lookup: CDR1 SGHRS, CDR2 YFSETQ. The CDR3 sequence is 14 residues long. V gave up 4 bases and J gave up 6 bases; unmatched junction bases: 8. This CDR3 is CASSLGQGLGEQYF. The CDR3 nucleotides read TGCGCCAGCAGCCTGGGACAGGGCCTAGGCGAGCAGTACTTC.

The chain carries TRBV18 and TRBJ1-5, with D unclear. Germline V lookup: CDR1 KGHSH, CDR2 LQKENI. The CDR3 has 13 residues. Between the trimmed V and J ends, which lost 4 bases and 3 bases, there was a span of 7 bases. In DNA, the CDR3 is TGTGCCAGCTCACAGAGCTTCAATCAGCCCCAGCATTTT. Its protein is CASSQSFNQPQHF.

The V gene is TRBV10-1, the J gene TRBJ2-2; maybe TRBD1 (6 bases). The CDR3 totals 15 residues. Germline V CDR1 and CDR2: WNHNN, SYGVQD (reference sequence). Trimming took off 5 bases at V and 3 bases at J, with 13 bases between the two ends. The chain's CDR3 is CASSPYRVHTGELFF. The DNA for the CDR3 is TGCGCCAGCAGTCCATACAGGGTGCACACCGGGGAGCTGTTTTTT.

The CDR3 sequence is CASSLESGQWGGYTF. CDR3 DNA sequence: TGTGCCAGCAGCTTGGAATCCGGACAGTGGGGTGGCTACACCTTC. The rearrangement joins TRBV5-4 to TRBJ1-2; tentative D call: TRBD1 (6 bases). This CDR3 has 15 amino acids. V lost 0 bases and J 7 bases, leaving 16 bases between the germline ends. Germline CDR1 reads SGHNT; CDR2 reads YYREEE (reference sequence).

This chain uses TRBV6-5 with TRBJ1-2; possibly TRBD1 for D (6 bases). V was clipped by 2 bases and J by 4 bases, with 11 bases between them. The length of the CDR3 is 14 residues. Germline V gene data show CDR1 as MNHEY and CDR2 as SVGAGI. CDR3 loop: CASSYGRQAYGYTF. CDR3 nucleotides: TGTGCCAGCAGTTACGGTCGACAGGCCTATGGCTACACCTTC.

This clone showed up just once. This chain links TRBV5-1 with TRBJ2-7, with D possibly matching TRBD2 (6 bases). Per the germline V gene, CDR1 is SGHRS and CDR2 is YFSETQ. Trimming stripped 2 bases from V and 2 bases from J, with 11 bases between. The CDR3 has 14 residues. The CDR3 reads CASSLWTGAYEQYF. In DNA form, the CDR3 reads TGCGCCAGCAGCTTATGGACGGGAGCCTACGAGCAGTACTTC.

This clone has just a few counts. This chain connects TRBV6-5 to TRBJ1-1, with a tentative D call TRBD1 (5 bases). The ends were cut back, 2 bases at V and 5 bases at J, with 6 bases in the middle. The CDR3 runs 12 residues. Looked up from germline, CDR1 is MNHEY and CDR2 is SVGAGI. The DNA for the CDR3 is TGTGCCAGCAGTTACGGGGCAACTGAAGCTTTCTTT. It specifies CASSYGATEAFF.

The rearrangement uses TRBV6-5 and TRBJ1-2, with a tentative D call TRBD1 (6 bases). This CDR3 is 13 amino acids long. Trimming removed 2 bases from V and 8 bases from J, with 12 bases in between. Germline CDR1 MNHEY, CDR2 SVGAGI. The CDR3 DNA is TGTGCCAGCAGTTACGGGGCAGGGGAAGGCTACACCTTC. Translated, it gives CASSYGAGEGYTF.

V is TRBV30 and J is TRBJ2-7, with D possibly matching TRBD1 (8 bases). V lost 3 bases, J lost 7 bases, and 16 bases lay in between. CDR1 and CDR2 from the germline V gene are GTSNPN and SVGIG (reference sequence). The CDR3 runs 13 residues. The CDR3 DNA is TGTGCCTGGAGCCCGGACAGGGAGGGTGAGCAGTACTTC. This translates into CAWSPDREGEQYF.

J is TRBJ1-6 and V is TRBV19; D may be TRBD1 (6 bases). Germline V CDR1 and CDR2: LNHDA, SQIVND (reference sequence). The CDR3 has 14 amino acids. V gave up 1 base and J gave up 10 bases, with 11 bases separating them. The CDR3 here is CASSIVGAGSPLHF. In DNA form, the CDR3 reads TGTGCCAGTAGTATAGTGGGGGCAGGATCACCCCTCCACTTT.